This T cell receptor (beta chain) comes out of a study of regulatory T cells in long-lasting Graves disease. General observations from the study: Segments TRBV28, TRBJ1-2 and TRBJ2-5 showed preferential usage in persistent disease.

CDR3 regions were amplified by Arm-PCR using iRepertoire HTBI primers to build TCR beta libraries. TCRdb fed the multiplex PCR reads into MiXCR, producing one record per CDR3 protein. The sample has about 380,000 distinct CDR3 sequences; roughly a sixth are singletons. On this clonotype: Its antigen is still unknown.

The germline gives CDR1 SGHDT, CDR2 YYEEEE. CDR3 size: 14 residues. Trimming left V 5 bases short and J 6 bases short, with 17 bases between. Stated time point: newly diagnosed GD, antithyroid drugs for less than 3 months. Making the TCR library involved RNA that had been extracted from PBMCs. This TCR came from a female donor with Graves disease. J is TRBJ1-2 and V is TRBV5-6, with D possibly TRBD1 on 6 matching bases. The sample consisted of peripheral blood mononuclear cells (PBMCs), taken at new diagnosis, from a patient treated with antithyroid drugs. CDR3 loop: CASREPGTSNGYTF. In nucleotides, the CDR3 is TGTGCCAGCAGAGAACCCGGGACATCAAATGGCTACACCTTC.